Presented here are 15 T cell receptor beta chains from one specimen sequenced in a study of blood T cells in healthy people across ages. Alongside a J-beta primer mix, a sample-barcoded 5' primer served in a second PCR lasting about 7 to 12 cycles. TCRdb recomputed calls from the 5' RACE reads with MiXCR, one row per CDR3 protein. The table includes hundreds of thousands of distinct CDR3 sequences, approximately 50% detected once. The sequencing sample was made of blood. These receptors were collected from a man between 60 and 70 years old in good health.

As to this clonotype: A read error may be the cause here, since a much bigger clone is one base away. The chain has TRBV6-5 and TRBJ2-1, with D perhaps TRBD2 (7 bases). Trimming stripped 1 base from V and 4 bases from J, with 17 bases between. This CDR3 is built from 17 residues. Per the germline V gene, CDR1 is MNHEY and CDR2 is SVGAGI. The CDR3 coding sequence is TGTGCCAGCAGTTACTACCCCGGGGAGGGGGTTTACAATGAGCAGTTCTTC. Its translation: CASSYYPGEGVYNEQFF.

The chain is built from TRBV7-9 and TRBJ1-4, with 8 bases lining up with TRBD1. V shed 5 bases and J 3 bases; nucleotides not matched to a gene: 5. The CDR3 is 15 amino acids. Germline V gene lookup returns CDR1 SEHNR and CDR2 FQNEAQ (reference sequence). In nucleotides, the CDR3 is TGTGCCAGCAGCCCCTTGACAGGGGCTAATGAAAAACTGTTTTTT. Translation: CASSPLTGANEKLFF.

V gene TRBV7-2 combines with J gene TRBJ2-1; D is unclear. CDR3 size: 12 residues. Germline CDR1 is SGHTA and CDR2 is FQGNSA. Trimming removed 2 bases from V and 13 bases from J, with 12 bases in between. The CDR3 nucleotides read TGTGCCAGCAGCTTACAGTACAATGGACAGTTCTTC. Its protein product is CASSLQYNGQFF.

This chain joins TRBV2 and TRBJ2-6; the match to TRBD1 covers 8 bases. The trim removed 5 bases at V and 5 bases at J, leaving 5 bases unmatched. CDR3 length: 15 residues. In germline, CDR1 is SNHLY, CDR2 FYNNEI. CDR3 protein: CASSRGQGWANVLTF. The CDR3 DNA follows: TGTGCCAGCAGTCGAGGACAGGGCTGGGCCAACGTCCTGACTTTC.

V is TRBV6-1 and J is TRBJ1-5; 7 nucleotides match TRBD1. There are 15 residues in the CDR3. Germline V gene lookup returns CDR1 MNHNS and CDR2 SASEGT. V shed 6 bases and J 4 bases; nucleotides not matched to a gene: 9. The CDR3 loop is CASSGGTDLNQPQHF. Written as DNA, the CDR3 is TGTGCCAGCAGCGGCGGGACAGACCTTAATCAGCCCCAGCATTTT.

This clonotype came up a few times. The chain recombines TRBV7-2 with TRBJ2-1; the match to TRBD1 covers 8 bases. V lost 5 bases and J lost 4; bases outside the gene matches: 7. This CDR3 contains 15 residues. Germline V gene data show CDR1 as SGHTA and CDR2 as FQGNSA. The CDR3 region has the DNA TGTGCCAGCAGCCAACCGGGACAGGTTTACAATGAGCAGTTCTTC. As protein: CASSQPGQVYNEQFF.

This sequence joins TRBV12-3 or TRBV12-4 and TRBJ2-7, with D perhaps assigned TRBD1 or TRBD2 (5 bases each). V was clipped by 1 base and J by 0 bases, with 10 bases between them. This CDR3 has 15 amino acids. This CDR3 reads CASSLGGTTSYEQYF. The CDR3, as DNA: TGTGCCAGCAGTTTAGGGGGGACGACCTCCTACGAGCAGTACTTC.

This clonotype was detected only a few times. J is TRBJ1-6 and V is TRBV7-9, with 8 bases fitting TRBD1. Unmatched junction bases numbered 8, after V lost 6 bases and J lost 7 bases. This CDR3 spans 15 amino acids. Germline loops: CDR1 SEHNR, CDR2 FQNEAQ (reference sequence). The CDR3 loop reads CASSYNRQGNSPLHF. In DNA, the CDR3 is TGTGCCAGCAGTTATAACAGACAGGGGAATTCACCCCTCCACTTT.

This clonotype was found a few times. This rearrangement joins TRBV27 to TRBJ1-1; D is uncertain. Germline values: CDR1 MNHEY, CDR2 SMNVEV (reference sequence). The CDR3 spans 13 residues. V gave up 8 bases and J gave up 4 bases, with 14 bases separating them. CDR3 bases: TGTGCCAGCTCCCGAGCTGGCGGCACTGAAGCTTTCTTT. This gives the protein CASSRAGGTEAFF.

Note on this clonotype: One end of the junction varies from germline; a read error may be responsible. J is TRBJ1-6 and V is TRBV10-2; 9 bases match TRBD1. The CDR3 spans 13 residues. From germline, CDR1 is WSHSY and CDR2 SAAADI. CDR3 nucleotide sequence: TGCGCCACCGAGGACAGGGGAAATTCACCCCCCCACTTT. It yields the protein CATEDRGNSPPHF.

This clonotype was counted between two and nine times. The chain recombines TRBV6-1 with TRBJ2-4; TRBD1 aligns across 8 bases. Germline-derived CDR1 and CDR2 are MNHNS and SASEGT. The junction had 8 bases not matched to a gene; V was cut back by 3 bases and J by 7 bases. The CDR3 has 15 amino acids. The CDR3, as DNA: TGTGCCAGCAGTGAGGTTCGACAGGGGAGGAACATTCAGTACTTC. The encoded protein is CASSEVRQGRNIQYF.

This clonotype was seen a few times. The rearrangement uses TRBV7-2 and TRBJ2-1, with 8 nucleotides matching TRBD2. The J segment lost 8 bases and the V segment lost 1 base, leaving 7 bases of the junction unmatched. The CDR3 extends over 15 amino acids. CDR1 is SGHTA, CDR2 FQGNSA, per germline. The chain's CDR3 is CASSLVWRGADEQFF. DNA of the CDR3: TGTGCCAGCAGCTTAGTCTGGCGGGGGGCGGATGAGCAGTTCTTC. Using reference TRBV7-2 and TRBJ2-1 for the parts outside the CDR3, the full variable domain is GAGVSQSPSNKVTEKGKDVELRCDPISGHTALYWYRQSLGQGLEFLIYFQGNSAPDKSGLPSDRFSAERTGGSVSTLTIQRTQQEDSAVYLCASSLVWRGADEQFFGPGTRLTVL.

The V and J genes are TRBV12-3 or TRBV12-4 and TRBJ2-7, with 8 bases that match TRBD1. Trimming removed 6 bases from V and 4 bases from J; junction bases left unmatched: 8. CDR3 length: 14 amino acids. The CDR3: CASSIERTGYEQYF. The CDR3 coding sequence is TGTGCCAGCAGCATCGAACGGACAGGGTACGAGCAGTACTTC.

This clonotype came up a few times. This rearrangement joins TRBV27 to TRBJ1-5; 11 positions match TRBD1. The trim removed 5 bases at V and 3 bases at J, leaving 6 bases unmatched. Germline loops: CDR1 MNHEY, CDR2 SMNVEV (reference sequence). The CDR3 length is 16 residues. This chain's CDR3 is CASSPRTGGPNQPQHF. Here the CDR3 DNA reads TGTGCCAGCAGTCCCAGGACAGGGGGCCCCAATCAGCCCCAGCATTTT.

V and J are TRBV29-1 and TRBJ2-1; the match to TRBD2 covers 10 bases. This CDR3 spans 14 amino acids. From germline, CDR1 is SQVTM and CDR2 ANQGSEA. V trimming: 3 bases; J trimming: 4 bases; junction bases outside the gene matches: 3. The CDR3 loop is CSVDRAGGYNEQFF. The CDR3 nucleotides read TGCAGCGTTGACCGAGCGGGGGGGTACAATGAGCAGTTCTTC.